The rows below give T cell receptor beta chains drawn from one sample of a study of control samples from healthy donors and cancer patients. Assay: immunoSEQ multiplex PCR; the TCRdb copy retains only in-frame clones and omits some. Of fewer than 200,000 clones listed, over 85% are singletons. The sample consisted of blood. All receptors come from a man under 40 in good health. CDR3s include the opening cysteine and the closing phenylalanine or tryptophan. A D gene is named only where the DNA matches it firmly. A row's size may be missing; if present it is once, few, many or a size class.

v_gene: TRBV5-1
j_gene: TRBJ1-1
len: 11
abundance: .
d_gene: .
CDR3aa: CASSLDGRAFF
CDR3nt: TGCGCCAGCAGCTTGGACGGGAGAGCTTTCTTT

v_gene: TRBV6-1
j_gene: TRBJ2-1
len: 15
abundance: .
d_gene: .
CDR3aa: CASSETLTDTRPHFF
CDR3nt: TGTGCCAGCAGTGAAACCCTCACCGATACTAGACCCCACTTCTTC

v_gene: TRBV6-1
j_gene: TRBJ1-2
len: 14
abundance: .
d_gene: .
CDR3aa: CASSEYDGSYGYTF
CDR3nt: TGTGCCAGCAGTGAATACGACGGATCCTATGGCTACACCTTC

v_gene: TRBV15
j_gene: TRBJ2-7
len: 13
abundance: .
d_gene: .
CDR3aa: CATSRDMSYEQYF
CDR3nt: TGTGCCACCAGCAGAGATATGTCCTACGAGCAGTACTTC

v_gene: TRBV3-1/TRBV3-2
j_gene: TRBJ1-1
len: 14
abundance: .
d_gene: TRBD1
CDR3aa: CASSWGQGVTEAFF
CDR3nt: TGTGCCAGCAGCTGGGGACAGGGGGTTACTGAAGCTTTCTTT

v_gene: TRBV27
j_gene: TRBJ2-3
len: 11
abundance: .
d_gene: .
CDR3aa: CASSQGDTQYF
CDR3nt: TGTGCCAGCAGCCAAGGGGATACGCAGTATTTT

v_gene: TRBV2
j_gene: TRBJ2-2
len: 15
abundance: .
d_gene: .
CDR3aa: CASSLLRGNTGELFF
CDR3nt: TGTGCCAGCTCCCTACTTAGGGGGAACACCGGGGAGCTGTTTTTT

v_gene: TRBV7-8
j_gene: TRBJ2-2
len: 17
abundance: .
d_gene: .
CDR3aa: CASSQRGGGPNTGELFF
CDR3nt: TGTGCCAGCAGTCAGAGAGGGGGTGGGCCGAACACCGGGGAGCTGTTTTTT

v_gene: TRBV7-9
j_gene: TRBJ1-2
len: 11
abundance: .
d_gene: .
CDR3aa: CASSVDYGYTF
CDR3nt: TGTGCCAGCAGCGTGGACTATGGCTACACCTTC

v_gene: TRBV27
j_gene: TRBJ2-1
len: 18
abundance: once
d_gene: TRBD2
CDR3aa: CASSLSALSGSTYNEQFF
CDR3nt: TGTGCCAGCAGTTTATCGGCCCTTAGCGGGAGTACCTACAATGAGCAGTTCTTC

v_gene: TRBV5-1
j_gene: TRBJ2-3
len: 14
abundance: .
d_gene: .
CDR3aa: CASSLEGFTDTQYF
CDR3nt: TGCGCCAGCAGCTTGGAAGGGTTTACAGATACGCAGTATTTT

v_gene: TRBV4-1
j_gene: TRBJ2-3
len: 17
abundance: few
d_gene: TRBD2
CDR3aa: CASSSGGGRTSTDTQYF
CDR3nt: TGCGCCAGCAGCAGCGGGGGCGGGAGAACTAGCACAGATACGCAGTATTTT

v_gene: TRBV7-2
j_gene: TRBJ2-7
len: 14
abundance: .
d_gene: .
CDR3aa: CASSSEFLTHEQYF
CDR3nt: TGTGCCAGCAGCTCAGAGTTTCTCACGCACGAGCAGTACTTC

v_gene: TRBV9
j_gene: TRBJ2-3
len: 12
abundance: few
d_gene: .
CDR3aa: CASSVDTDTQYF
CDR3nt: TGTGCCAGCAGCGTAGACACAGATACGCAGTATTTT